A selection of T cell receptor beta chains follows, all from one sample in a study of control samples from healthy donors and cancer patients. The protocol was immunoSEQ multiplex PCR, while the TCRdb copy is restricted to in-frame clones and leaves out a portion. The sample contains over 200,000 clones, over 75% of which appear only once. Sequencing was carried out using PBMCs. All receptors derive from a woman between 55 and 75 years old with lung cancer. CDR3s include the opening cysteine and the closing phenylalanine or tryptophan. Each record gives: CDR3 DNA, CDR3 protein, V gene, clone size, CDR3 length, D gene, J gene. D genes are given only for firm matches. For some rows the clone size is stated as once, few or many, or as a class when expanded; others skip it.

CDR3 DNA: TGCGCCAGCAGAGGGACGCCCCAAGGAGCTTTCTTT
CDR3 protein: CASRGTPQGAFF
V gene: TRBV5-1
clone size: NA
CDR3 length: 12
D gene: NA
J gene: TRBJ1-1

CDR3 DNA: TGTGCCAGCAGTTTACGTGAAAAACTGTTTTTT
CDR3 protein: CASSLREKLFF
V gene: TRBV12-3/TRBV12-4
clone size: NA
CDR3 length: 11
D gene: NA
J gene: TRBJ1-4

CDR3 DNA: TGTGCCAGCAGCTTGGCTGGAGGGGGGGAGACCCAGTACTTC
CDR3 protein: CASSLAGGGETQYF
V gene: TRBV5-5
clone size: few
CDR3 length: 14
D gene: NA
J gene: TRBJ2-5

CDR3 DNA: TGTGCCAGTAGTATAGAGGGCAGGGGGGATACGCAGTATTTT
CDR3 protein: CASSIEGRGDTQYF
V gene: TRBV19
clone size: few
CDR3 length: 14
D gene: TRBD1
J gene: TRBJ2-3

CDR3 DNA: TGCGCCAGCGCGGCGGTTGGTGGTGAAAAACTGTTTTTT
CDR3 protein: CASAAVGGEKLFF
V gene: TRBV4-1
clone size: NA
CDR3 length: 13
D gene: NA
J gene: TRBJ1-4

CDR3 DNA: TGTGCCAGCAGCTTAGAGGGGTACTATCAGCCCCAGCATTTT
CDR3 protein: CASSLEGYYQPQHF
V gene: TRBV7-8
clone size: NA
CDR3 length: 14
D gene: NA
J gene: TRBJ1-5

CDR3 DNA: TGTGCCAGCAGTGACGGGGGGCCCTCTGGAAACACCATATATTTT
CDR3 protein: CASSDGGPSGNTIYF
V gene: TRBV2
clone size: NA
CDR3 length: 15
D gene: NA
J gene: TRBJ1-3

CDR3 DNA: TGTGCCTGGAGTGAACCGGGCCCGGGCAATCAGCCCCAGCATTTT
CDR3 protein: CAWSEPGPGNQPQHF
V gene: TRBV30
clone size: NA
CDR3 length: 15
D gene: NA
J gene: TRBJ1-5

CDR3 DNA: TGCGCCAGCAGCTCTTTCGGCGCGGGAGATAGTCATGAGCAGTTCTTC
CDR3 protein: CASSSFGAGDSHEQFF
V gene: TRBV5-1
clone size: NA
CDR3 length: 16
D gene: TRBD2
J gene: TRBJ2-1

CDR3 DNA: TGTGCCAGCAGTTCCCGGGGCATTCAGTACTTC
CDR3 protein: CASSSRGIQYF
V gene: TRBV28
clone size: NA
CDR3 length: 11
D gene: NA
J gene: TRBJ2-4

CDR3 DNA: TGCGCCAGCAGCTTTGTCCAGGGTCAAGAGACCCAGTACTTC
CDR3 protein: CASSFVQGQETQYF
V gene: TRBV5-1
clone size: NA
CDR3 length: 14
D gene: NA
J gene: TRBJ2-5

CDR3 DNA: TGTGCCAGCAGTTTGCAGGGCTCCTACGAGCAGTACTTC
CDR3 protein: CASSLQGSYEQYF
V gene: TRBV12-3/TRBV12-4
clone size: NA
CDR3 length: 13
D gene: NA
J gene: TRBJ2-7

CDR3 DNA: TGCGCCAGCAGCTCGACTAGCGGGGGGGCCTGGAACGAGCAGTACTTC
CDR3 protein: CASSSTSGGAWNEQYF
V gene: TRBV5-1
clone size: NA
CDR3 length: 16
D gene: TRBD2
J gene: TRBJ2-7

CDR3 DNA: TGCGCCAGCAGTCAGGGATTTACTTATAATCAGCCCCAGCATTTT
CDR3 protein: CASSQGFTYNQPQHF
V gene: TRBV10-2
clone size: NA
CDR3 length: 15
D gene: NA
J gene: TRBJ1-5

CDR3 DNA: TGCGCCAGCAGCTACCGGGACAGGAACACAGATACGCAGTATTTT
CDR3 protein: CASSYRDRNTDTQYF
V gene: TRBV5-1
clone size: NA
CDR3 length: 15
D gene: TRBD1
J gene: TRBJ2-3

CDR3 DNA: TGTGCCAGTAGTACCCGTACAGGGGGGGACGAAAGTACGCAGTATTTT
CDR3 protein: CASSTRTGGDESTQYF
V gene: TRBV19
clone size: NA
CDR3 length: 16
D gene: NA
J gene: TRBJ2-3

CDR3 DNA: TGTGCCAGCAGCTTAGGGTCAGGGTACACTGAAGCTTTCTTT
CDR3 protein: CASSLGSGYTEAFF
V gene: TRBV7-8
clone size: NA
CDR3 length: 14
D gene: NA
J gene: TRBJ1-1

CDR3 DNA: TGCGCCAGCAGCGTTGACCCATCGGGACAGGGCTATGGCTACACCTTC
CDR3 protein: CASSVDPSGQGYGYTF
V gene: TRBV5-1
clone size: NA
CDR3 length: 16
D gene: TRBD1
J gene: TRBJ1-2

CDR3 DNA: TGTGCCAGCTCACCGGGAGGGGCAGGAACTAATGAAAAACTGTTTTTT
CDR3 protein: CASSPGGAGTNEKLFF
V gene: TRBV18
clone size: NA
CDR3 length: 16
D gene: NA
J gene: TRBJ1-4

CDR3 DNA: TGTGCCAGCGGCCCGCTACAGGGCCCTAATTCACCCCTCCACTTT
CDR3 protein: CASGPLQGPNSPLHF
V gene: TRBV9
clone size: NA
CDR3 length: 15
D gene: NA
J gene: TRBJ1-6

CDR3 DNA: TGTGCCAGCAGTTACAGCGATAACTATGGCTACACCTTC
CDR3 protein: CASSYSDNYGYTF
V gene: TRBV28
clone size: few
CDR3 length: 13
D gene: NA
J gene: TRBJ1-2

CDR3 DNA: TGTGCCAGCAGATCGACAGGACTCTCCTACGAGCAGTACTTC
CDR3 protein: CASRSTGLSYEQYF
V gene: TRBV6-6
clone size: NA
CDR3 length: 14
D gene: NA
J gene: TRBJ2-7

CDR3 DNA: TGTGCCAGCAGCCGGGACAGGGGGAACGAGCAGTACTTC
CDR3 protein: CASSRDRGNEQYF
V gene: TRBV11-2
clone size: NA
CDR3 length: 13
D gene: TRBD1
J gene: TRBJ2-7

CDR3 DNA: TGTGCCAGCAGCTTGGTGTACGAGCAGTACTTC
CDR3 protein: CASSLVYEQYF
V gene: TRBV5-6
clone size: once
CDR3 length: 11
D gene: NA
J gene: TRBJ2-7

CDR3 DNA: TGTGCCAGCAGACAACAGGGTTCCGCTAACTATGGCTACACCTTC
CDR3 protein: CASRQQGSANYGYTF
V gene: TRBV6-5
clone size: NA
CDR3 length: 15
D gene: NA
J gene: TRBJ1-2

CDR3 DNA: TGTGCCAGCAGCCCCGCGGGGGGTAGCAATCAGCCCCAGCATTTT
CDR3 protein: CASSPAGGSNQPQHF
V gene: TRBV3-1/TRBV3-2
clone size: NA
CDR3 length: 15
D gene: NA
J gene: TRBJ1-5

CDR3 DNA: TGCGCCAGCAGCCGGGGGGCGAACACTGAAGCTTTCTTT
CDR3 protein: CASSRGANTEAFF
V gene: TRBV4-1
clone size: NA
CDR3 length: 13
D gene: NA
J gene: TRBJ1-1

CDR3 DNA: TGTGCCAGCAGGCAGGCTTGGACAGGGGGCAGTGAGACCCAGTACTTC
CDR3 protein: CASRQAWTGGSETQYF
V gene: TRBV3-1/TRBV3-2
clone size: NA
CDR3 length: 16
D gene: TRBD1
J gene: TRBJ2-5

CDR3 DNA: TGTGCCAGCAGCTCCAATCCAGGGAGGCCCTACGAGCAGTACTTC
CDR3 protein: CASSSNPGRPYEQYF
V gene: TRBV7-6
clone size: few
CDR3 length: 15
D gene: NA
J gene: TRBJ2-7

CDR3 DNA: TGTGCCAGCAGCTTTCGGCCAGGCCTCTCTGGGGCCAACGTCCTGACTTTC
CDR3 protein: CASSFRPGLSGANVLTF
V gene: TRBV7-3
clone size: NA
CDR3 length: 17
D gene: NA
J gene: TRBJ2-6

CDR3 DNA: TGTGCCAGCTCACCACAGGGGGCGGCGGACACTGAAGCTTTCTTT
CDR3 protein: CASSPQGAADTEAFF
V gene: TRBV18
clone size: few
CDR3 length: 15
D gene: TRBD1
J gene: TRBJ1-1

CDR3 DNA: TGTGCCAGCAGTGAGGAAGAGACTAGCACAGATACGCAGTATTTT
CDR3 protein: CASSEEETSTDTQYF
V gene: TRBV6-4
clone size: NA
CDR3 length: 15
D gene: NA
J gene: TRBJ2-3

CDR3 DNA: TGCGCCAGCAGTCAATCGGACAGCTCCTATGGCTACACCTTC
CDR3 protein: CASSQSDSSYGYTF
V gene: TRBV23-1
clone size: NA
CDR3 length: 14
D gene: NA
J gene: TRBJ1-2

CDR3 DNA: TGCGCCAGCAGCTTCGCGGGAGGAGCAGATACGCAGTATTTT
CDR3 protein: CASSFAGGADTQYF
V gene: TRBV5-1
clone size: NA
CDR3 length: 14
D gene: TRBD2
J gene: TRBJ2-3

CDR3 DNA: TGTGCCAGCAGCCAAGGTTACAGGCCTCAAACCTTC
CDR3 protein: CASSQGYRPQTF
V gene: TRBV14
clone size: NA
CDR3 length: 12
D gene: NA
J gene: TRBJ1-2

CDR3 DNA: TGTGCCTCCCGGGAGGGGGCCCGCACAGATACGCAGTATTTT
CDR3 protein: CASREGARTDTQYF
V gene: TRBV7-9
clone size: NA
CDR3 length: 14
D gene: NA
J gene: TRBJ2-3

CDR3 DNA: TGTGCCAGCAGTGAAAGGGTTCTCACTGAAGCTTTCTTT
CDR3 protein: CASSERVLTEAFF
V gene: TRBV2
clone size: NA
CDR3 length: 13
D gene: NA
J gene: TRBJ1-1

CDR3 DNA: TGTGCCAGCAGTTTAAGAGGGACCCGGAACGAGCAGTACTTC
CDR3 protein: CASSLRGTRNEQYF
V gene: TRBV27
clone size: once
CDR3 length: 14
D gene: NA
J gene: TRBJ2-7

CDR3 DNA: TGTGCCAGCAGCCGAGGGGGGACCTCCTATGGCTACACCTTC
CDR3 protein: CASSRGGTSYGYTF
V gene: TRBV9
clone size: NA
CDR3 length: 14
D gene: NA
J gene: TRBJ1-2

CDR3 DNA: TGTGCCAGCAGTTTAGACTATGGCTACACCTTC
CDR3 protein: CASSLDYGYTF
V gene: TRBV28
clone size: NA
CDR3 length: 11
D gene: NA
J gene: TRBJ1-2

CDR3 DNA: TGTGCCAGCAGTTTGGGGACAGGGATCTCCGAGCAGTACTTC
CDR3 protein: CASSLGTGISEQYF
V gene: TRBV28
clone size: NA
CDR3 length: 14
D gene: TRBD1
J gene: TRBJ2-7

CDR3 DNA: TGTGCCAGCAGCCAGGGAGCGGGAGTAGGCTACGAGCAGTACTTC
CDR3 protein: CASSQGAGVGYEQYF
V gene: TRBV14
clone size: NA
CDR3 length: 15
D gene: TRBD2
J gene: TRBJ2-7

CDR3 DNA: TGTGCCAGCAGCTTAGAGGCGAACACTGAAGCTTTCTTT
CDR3 protein: CASSLEANTEAFF
V gene: TRBV7-9
clone size: many
CDR3 length: 13
D gene: NA
J gene: TRBJ1-1

CDR3 DNA: TGTGCCAGCAGTTTACAGTCTAACTATGGCTACACCTTC
CDR3 protein: CASSLQSNYGYTF
V gene: TRBV27
clone size: once
CDR3 length: 13
D gene: NA
J gene: TRBJ1-2

CDR3 DNA: TGTGCCAGCAGCCAAGTAGGGGTGGGCACTGAAGCTTTCTTT
CDR3 protein: CASSQVGVGTEAFF
V gene: TRBV14
clone size: once
CDR3 length: 14
D gene: NA
J gene: TRBJ1-1